A selection of T cell receptor beta chains follows, all from one sample in a study of T cells in Graves' hyperthyroidism and ophthalmopathy. TCRdb re-analysed the multiplex PCR reads in MiXCR, keeping a single row per CDR3 protein. The top ten hold over 15% of the sample, which has 650,000 to 850,000 distinct CDR3 sequences, roughly a sixth seen once. What was sequenced was blood. Receptors originate from a woman aged 45-60 years with Graves' hyperthyroidism that later progressed to Graves' ophthalmopathy. The CDR3 runs from the conserved cysteine through the conserved F or W. The order of the fields is CDR3 length, V gene, J gene, clone size, D gene, CDR3 protein, CDR3 DNA. D genes are given only for firm matches. Clone size appears in some rows only: once, few, many, or a class for an expanded clone.

CDR3 length: 14; V gene: TRBV4-1; J gene: TRBJ2-7; clone size: few; D gene: -; CDR3 protein: CASSQIRTAYEQYF; CDR3 DNA: TGCGCCAGCAGCCAAATCCGGACAGCCTACGAGCAGTACTTC
CDR3 length: 14; V gene: TRBV14; J gene: TRBJ2-1; clone size: -; D gene: -; CDR3 protein: CASSQDLLNHEQFF; CDR3 DNA: TGTGCCAGCAGCCAAGACCTATTGAACCATGAGCAGTTCTTC
CDR3 length: 16; V gene: TRBV6-5; J gene: TRBJ2-3; clone size: many; D gene: -; CDR3 protein: CASSYSYIRGTDTQYF; CDR3 DNA: TGTGCCAGCAGTTACTCGTACATCAGGGGTACAGATACGCAGTATTTT
CDR3 length: 17; V gene: TRBV10-3; J gene: TRBJ2-7; clone size: many; D gene: TRBD2; CDR3 protein: CAISAPTGLAGAYEQYF; CDR3 DNA: TGTGCCATCAGTGCCCCGACAGGACTAGCGGGGGCCTACGAGCAGTACTTC
CDR3 length: 15; V gene: TRBV11-2; J gene: TRBJ2-7; clone size: -; D gene: TRBD1; CDR3 protein: CASSFAGQGFYEQYF; CDR3 DNA: TGTGCCAGCAGCTTTGCGGGACAGGGGTTCTACGAGCAGTACTTC
CDR3 length: 16; V gene: TRBV6-1; J gene: TRBJ2-2; clone size: few; D gene: TRBD1; CDR3 protein: CASSERWDSYTGELFF; CDR3 DNA: TGTGCCAGCAGTGAACGCTGGGACAGTTACACCGGGGAGCTGTTTTTT
CDR3 length: 15; V gene: TRBV25-1; J gene: TRBJ1-6; clone size: -; D gene: -; CDR3 protein: CASSEKLGSNSPLHF; CDR3 DNA: TGTGCCAGCAGTGAAAAATTGGGGAGTAATTCACCCCTCCACTTT
CDR3 length: 13; V gene: TRBV2; J gene: TRBJ2-5; clone size: many; D gene: -; CDR3 protein: CASGRQNQETQYF; CDR3 DNA: TGTGCCAGCGGGCGCCAGAACCAAGAGACCCAGTACTTC
CDR3 length: 15; V gene: TRBV20-1; J gene: TRBJ2-7; clone size: few; D gene: TRBD1; CDR3 protein: CSARGPGQGIDEQYF; CDR3 DNA: TGCAGTGCTAGAGGTCCGGGACAGGGGATCGACGAGCAGTACTTC
CDR3 length: 17; V gene: TRBV19; J gene: TRBJ2-2; clone size: -; D gene: -; CDR3 protein: CASSILRASGSTGELFF; CDR3 DNA: TGTGCCAGTAGTATCCTAAGGGCCTCTGGGAGCACCGGGGAGCTGTTTTTT
CDR3 length: 14; V gene: TRBV12-3/TRBV12-4; J gene: TRBJ1-1; clone size: few; D gene: -; CDR3 protein: CASSFHRENTEAFF; CDR3 DNA: TGTGCCAGCAGTTTCCACAGGGAGAACACTGAAGCTTTCTTT
CDR3 length: 12; V gene: TRBV20-1; J gene: TRBJ1-2; clone size: -; D gene: TRBD1; CDR3 protein: CRGGGGFGDYTF; CDR3 DNA: TGCAGGGGGGGAGGGGGCTTCGGTGACTACACCTTC
CDR3 length: 15; V gene: TRBV10-1; J gene: TRBJ2-4; clone size: once; D gene: TRBD1; CDR3 protein: CASSESVTGGTIQYF; CDR3 DNA: TGCGCCAGCAGTGAGTCGGTGACAGGGGGCACCATTCAGTACTTC
CDR3 length: 15; V gene: TRBV2; J gene: TRBJ2-2; clone size: -; D gene: TRBD1; CDR3 protein: CASSGNRGPVGELFF; CDR3 DNA: TGTGCCAGCAGTGGAAACAGGGGGCCGGTCGGGGAGCTGTTTTTT
CDR3 length: 15; V gene: TRBV6-5; J gene: TRBJ1-2; clone size: few; D gene: -; CDR3 protein: CASSYPSKGVYGYTF; CDR3 DNA: TGTGCCAGCAGTTACCCCTCTAAGGGGGTATATGGCTACACCTTC
CDR3 length: 13; V gene: TRBV12-3/TRBV12-4; J gene: TRBJ1-2; clone size: -; D gene: -; CDR3 protein: CASSLERGHGYTF; CDR3 DNA: TGTGCCAGCAGTTTAGAAAGGGGCCATGGCTACACCTTC
CDR3 length: 13; V gene: TRBV7-6; J gene: TRBJ1-6; clone size: -; D gene: -; CDR3 protein: CASSPNMDSPLHF; CDR3 DNA: TGTGCCAGCAGCCCTAACATGGATTCACCCCTCCACTTT
CDR3 length: 17; V gene: TRBV5-1; J gene: TRBJ1-4; clone size: few; D gene: -; CDR3 protein: CASSLDVGTATNEKLFF; CDR3 DNA: TGCGCCAGCAGCTTGGATGTCGGGACTGCAACTAATGAAAAACTGTTTTTT
CDR3 length: 14; V gene: TRBV2; J gene: TRBJ2-7; clone size: many; D gene: -; CDR3 protein: CASSEFGTDYEQYF; CDR3 DNA: TGTGCCAGCAGTGAATTCGGGACCGACTACGAGCAGTACTTC
CDR3 length: 11; V gene: TRBV6-2/TRBV6-3; J gene: TRBJ2-1; clone size: -; D gene: -; CDR3 protein: CATSKYDEQFF; CDR3 DNA: TGTGCCACTAGCAAGTACGATGAGCAGTTCTTC
CDR3 length: 13; V gene: TRBV20-1; J gene: TRBJ2-7; clone size: many; D gene: -; CDR3 protein: CSATRTEAGEQYF; CDR3 DNA: TGCAGTGCTACCCGGACAGAAGCAGGCGAGCAGTACTTC
CDR3 length: 13; V gene: TRBV27; J gene: TRBJ1-1; clone size: many; D gene: TRBD1; CDR3 protein: CASSPRGLNEAFF; CDR3 DNA: TGTGCCAGCAGCCCGAGGGGGCTTAATGAAGCTTTCTTT
CDR3 length: 17; V gene: TRBV9; J gene: TRBJ1-3; clone size: -; D gene: -; CDR3 protein: CASSVQGEHHSGNTIYF; CDR3 DNA: TGTGCCAGCAGCGTACAAGGAGAACACCACTCTGGAAACACCATATATTTT
CDR3 length: 14; V gene: TRBV4-1; J gene: TRBJ1-2; clone size: -; D gene: -; CDR3 protein: CASSQDEVNYGYTF; CDR3 DNA: TGCGCCAGCAGCCAAGATGAAGTTAACTATGGCTACACCTTC
CDR3 length: 15; V gene: TRBV30; J gene: TRBJ1-2; clone size: -; D gene: -; CDR3 protein: CAWNRDSFPNYGYTF; CDR3 DNA: TGTGCCTGGAACCGCGACAGTTTCCCTAACTATGGCTACACCTTC
CDR3 length: 12; V gene: TRBV12-3/TRBV12-4; J gene: TRBJ2-5; clone size: many; D gene: -; CDR3 protein: CASSLFGETQYF; CDR3 DNA: TGTGCCAGCAGCCTCTTTGGAGAGACCCAGTACTTC
CDR3 length: 16; V gene: TRBV5-6; J gene: TRBJ2-3; clone size: few; D gene: -; CDR3 protein: CASSLGGPTSTDTQYF; CDR3 DNA: TGTGCCAGCAGCTTGGGGGGTCCCACTAGCACAGATACGCAGTATTTT
CDR3 length: 13; V gene: TRBV7-8; J gene: TRBJ2-5; clone size: many; D gene: -; CDR3 protein: CASSGSPRETQYF; CDR3 DNA: TGTGCCAGCAGCGGAAGCCCGCGGGAGACCCAGTACTTC
CDR3 length: 15; V gene: TRBV27; J gene: TRBJ1-5; clone size: many; D gene: -; CDR3 protein: CASSLVQGRNQPQHF; CDR3 DNA: TGTGCCAGCAGTTTAGTGCAGGGCCGTAATCAGCCCCAGCATTTT
CDR3 length: 14; V gene: TRBV6-2/TRBV6-3; J gene: TRBJ2-5; clone size: once; D gene: -; CDR3 protein: CASRPPGTRETQYF; CDR3 DNA: TGTGCCAGCAGGCCGCCTGGGACCCGGGAGACCCAGTACTTC
CDR3 length: 15; V gene: TRBV12-3/TRBV12-4; J gene: TRBJ2-3; clone size: many; D gene: -; CDR3 protein: CASSFELDRTDTQYF; CDR3 DNA: TGTGCCAGCAGCTTCGAATTGGATCGCACAGATACGCAGTATTTT
CDR3 length: 18; V gene: TRBV11-2; J gene: TRBJ2-7; clone size: -; D gene: TRBD2; CDR3 protein: CASSTLASGRRDSYEQYF; CDR3 DNA: TGTGCCAGCAGTACATTGGCTAGCGGGAGGAGGGACTCCTACGAGCAGTACTTC
CDR3 length: 16; V gene: TRBV4-2; J gene: TRBJ2-1; clone size: few; D gene: -; CDR3 protein: CASSQDYGRDYNEQFF; CDR3 DNA: TGTGCCAGCAGCCAAGATTATGGAAGGGACTACAATGAGCAGTTCTTC
CDR3 length: 13; V gene: TRBV7-2; J gene: TRBJ2-3; clone size: many; D gene: -; CDR3 protein: CASSPGPLVGQYF; CDR3 DNA: TGTGCCAGCAGCCCTGGACCCTTGGTCGGGCAGTATTTT
CDR3 length: 17; V gene: TRBV7-2; J gene: TRBJ1-1; clone size: many; D gene: -; CDR3 protein: CASSHFGPLKENTEAFF; CDR3 DNA: TGTGCCAGCAGCCATTTCGGCCCGCTAAAAGAGAACACTGAAGCTTTCTTT
CDR3 length: 14; V gene: TRBV12-3/TRBV12-4; J gene: TRBJ1-5; clone size: many; D gene: -; CDR3 protein: CASSHSWEDQPQHF; CDR3 DNA: TGTGCCAGCAGTCACTCCTGGGAAGATCAGCCCCAGCATTTT
CDR3 length: 13; V gene: TRBV6-2/TRBV6-3; J gene: TRBJ2-1; clone size: few; D gene: -; CDR3 protein: CASAPNSYNEQFF; CDR3 DNA: TGTGCCAGCGCACCTAACTCCTACAATGAGCAGTTCTTC
CDR3 length: 13; V gene: TRBV18; J gene: TRBJ1-1; clone size: once; D gene: -; CDR3 protein: CASSLDSGSEAFF; CDR3 DNA: TGTGCCAGCTCCCTCGACTCTGGTAGTGAAGCTTTCTTT
CDR3 length: 15; V gene: TRBV2; J gene: TRBJ2-3; clone size: -; D gene: -; CDR3 protein: CASSSGQRDPDTQYF; CDR3 DNA: TGTGCCAGCAGTTCGGGACAACGGGATCCAGATACGCAGTATTTT
CDR3 length: 15; V gene: TRBV12-3/TRBV12-4; J gene: TRBJ2-2; clone size: few; D gene: -; CDR3 protein: CASSGGGPYTGELFF; CDR3 DNA: TGTGCCAGCAGTGGGGGGGGGCCTTACACCGGGGAGCTGTTTTTT